Shown below are 32 T cell receptor beta chains from a single sample sequenced in a study of Graves' ophthalmopathy and Graves' hyperthyroidism. RNA transcripts yielded amplified TCR beta CDR3 regions. Scientists carried out first-round RT-PCR using HTBI primers and then a second-round multiplex PCR. One entry per CDR3 protein, called by TCRdb with MiXCR from the multiplex PCR reads. The sample carries 170,000 or so distinct CDR3 sequences, around two fifths recorded once. Material for sequencing was peripheral blood. The receptors were gathered from a woman aged 40 to 49 with Graves' ophthalmopathy.

V and J are TRBV12-3 or TRBV12-4 and TRBJ1-1, with 10 bases fitting TRBD1. CDR3 length: 14 residues. The V gene end was trimmed by 6 bases and the J gene end by 5 bases; junction bases not matched to a gene: 6. CDR3: CASRTGGAGTEAFF. In nucleotides, the CDR3 is TGTGCCAGCAGGACAGGGGGCGCAGGTACTGAAGCTTTCTTT.

This clonotype was found many times. The chain recombines TRBV15 with TRBJ1-1; D unresolved. Trimming shortened V by 0 bases and J by 0 bases, and 5 bases separated the two germline ends. CDR1 and CDR2 from the germline V gene are LNHNV and YYDKDF (reference sequence). The CDR3 length is 14 residues. The CDR3: CATSREQMNTEAFF. The CDR3 DNA reads as TGTGCCACCAGCAGAGAACAGATGAACACTGAAGCTTTCTTT. Using reference TRBV15 and TRBJ1-1 for the parts outside the CDR3, the full variable domain is DAMVIQNPRYQVTQFGKPVTLSCSQTLNHNVMYWYQQKSSQAPKLLFHYYDKDFNNEADTPDNFQSRRPNTSFCFLDIRSPGLGDTAMYLCATSREQMNTEAFFGQGTRLTVV.

The sample holds many counts of this clonotype. This rearrangement joins TRBV9 to TRBJ1-6, with a tentative D call TRBD1 (5 bases). CDR3 length: 15 amino acids. The germline V gene has CDR1 SGDLS and CDR2 YYNGEE. V was shortened by 4 bases and J by 9 bases, with 17 bases between the two germline ends. The CDR3 region has the DNA TGTGCCAGCAGCACCCTGACCCTTGACAGTTCACCCCTCCACTTT. Translating gives CASSTLTLDSSPLHF.

This clonotype came up many times. This chain links TRBV7-2 with TRBJ2-7, with a weak D call TRBD1 (6 bases). V lost 2 bases, J lost 2 bases, and 10 bases lay in between. Germline loops: CDR1 SGHTA, CDR2 FQGNSA. The CDR3 covers 14 residues. The CDR3 spells CASSLQGITYEQYF. The CDR3 DNA reads TGTGCCAGCAGCTTACAGGGGATTACCTACGAGCAGTACTTC.

V gene TRBV19 combines with J gene TRBJ1-5; 7 nucleotides align to TRBD1. The CDR3 consists of 14 residues. Losses at the gene ends were 7 bases for V and 3 bases for J; bases not matched to a gene: 6. Germline CDR1 LNHDA, CDR2 SQIVND (reference sequence). The CDR3 DNA is TGTGCCAGTACCCAGACAGGGTCCAATCAGCCCCAGCATTTT. Protein sequence: CASTQTGSNQPQHF.

In this sample, this clonotype turned up many times. V is TRBV28 and J is TRBJ1-2, with TRBD1 identical over 7 bases. The junction had 8 bases not matched to a gene; V was cut back by 6 bases and J by 1 base. CDR1 MDHEN and CDR2 SYDVKM come from the germline V gene. The CDR3 contains 15 residues. DNA of the CDR3: TGTGCCAGCAGGGCCTGGGACAGACTTAACTATGGCTACACCTTC. Its translation is CASRAWDRLNYGYTF.

There are many counts of this clonotype. J is TRBJ1-2 and V is TRBV19; no reliable D call. Trimming took off 0 bases at V and 3 bases at J, with 8 bases between the two ends. Germline V lookup: CDR1 LNHDA, CDR2 SQIVND (reference sequence). CDR3 length: 14 residues. The CDR3 DNA sequence: TGTGCCAGTAGTATAGATTGGCAGGACTATGGCTACACCTTC. Its translation is CASSIDWQDYGYTF.

The chain couples TRBV11-2 to TRBJ1-2; 7 nucleotides match TRBD1. V gave up 5 bases and J gave up 7 bases; unmatched junction bases: 10. CDR1 is SGHAT, CDR2 FQNNGV, per germline. The CDR3 runs to 14 residues. The CDR3, as DNA: TGTGCCAGCAGCCCCTCTGACAGGGCAGCTGGCTACACCTTC. Its protein is CASSPSDRAAGYTF.

Ten or more counts support this clonotype. The rearrangement links TRBV28 to TRBJ1-2; 7 nucleotides match TRBD1. V shed 5 bases, J shed 5 bases, and the junction held 8 bases outside the gene matches. Germline V CDR1 and CDR2: MDHEN, SYDVKM. The CDR3 length is 14 residues. The CDR3 DNA reads as TGTGCCAGCAGTCTACCACCGACAGGGTATGGCTACACCTTC. This encodes CASSLPPTGYGYTF.

The V call is TRBV28, the J call TRBJ1-2, with a weak D call TRBD1 (5 bases). This CDR3 comprises 13 residues. Germline CDR1 and CDR2: MDHEN and SYDVKM. V lost 4 bases, J lost 4 bases, and 10 bases lay in between. For the CDR3, the DNA is TGTGCCAGCAGTTCGACAGCTGCCTATGGCTACACCTTC. Amino acids: CASSSTAAYGYTF.

The rearrangement links TRBV6-1 to TRBJ1-1; no definite D call. The CDR3 sequence is 14 residues long. CDR1 is MNHNS and CDR2 is SASEGT in the germline V gene. V was trimmed by 5 bases and J by 1 base, leaving 11 bases between them. Here the CDR3 reads CASSQWGENTEAFF. DNA for the CDR3: TGTGCCAGCAGTCAGTGGGGAGAGAACACTGAAGCTTTCTTT.

This clonotype was recorded many times. The chain couples TRBV5-6 to TRBJ1-5; 8 nucleotides agree with TRBD1. The CDR3 length is 15 residues. CDR1 and CDR2 from the germline V gene are SGHDT and YYEEEE. J was trimmed by 6 bases and V by 0 bases; bases with no gene match: 5. The CDR3 region is CASSLAGTGGQPQHF. The CDR3 bases are TGTGCCAGCAGCTTGGCCGGAACAGGGGGTCAGCCCCAGCATTTT.

The V gene is TRBV15, the J gene TRBJ1-2; D gene unclear. CDR1 and CDR2 (germline): LNHNV, YYDKDF (reference sequence). The CDR3 consists of 13 residues. V was cut by 5 bases and J by 6 bases, with 13 bases left in between. The CDR3 nucleotides are TGTGCCACCAGCGTAAGTCGGCTGGATGGCTACACCTTC. This translates into CATSVSRLDGYTF.

In its sample, this clonotype was seen many times. This chain joins TRBV29-1 and TRBJ1-5, with 7 bases identical to TRBD1. The trim removed 7 bases at V and 2 bases at J, leaving 5 bases unmatched. This CDR3 has 13 amino acids. Germline CDR1 is SQVTM and CDR2 is ANQGSEA. As DNA, the CDR3 is TGCAGCGCTCAGGGGGGGGGCAATCAGCCCCAGCATTTT. Its translation: CSAQGGGNQPQHF.

This clonotype was observed many times. The V gene is TRBV12-3 or TRBV12-4, the J gene TRBJ1-2; 9 positions match TRBD1. V shed 5 bases, J shed 6 bases, and the junction held 7 bases outside the gene matches. The CDR3 has 14 amino acids. CDR3 DNA sequence: TGTGCCAGCAGTCGACTAGGGGACAGGGATGGCTACACCTTC. It specifies CASSRLGDRDGYTF.

This chain uses TRBV7-8 with TRBJ2-7; D is perhaps TRBD2 (6 bases). The length of the CDR3 is 13 residues. The germline gives CDR1 SGHVS, CDR2 FQNEAQ. Trimming stripped 4 bases from V and 1 base from J, with 8 bases between. CDR3 region: CASSWTKSYEQYF. CDR3 nucleotides: TGTGCCAGCAGCTGGACTAAATCCTACGAGCAGTACTTC.

The V call is TRBV24-1, the J call TRBJ1-2; D is ambiguous. Looked up from germline, CDR1 is KGHDR and CDR2 is SFDVKD. The CDR3 loop spans 12 amino acids. V lost 10 bases and J 2 bases, leaving 10 bases between the germline ends. DNA of the CDR3: TGTGCCACGCACAGCGACAACTATGGCTACACCTTC. Protein sequence: CATHSDNYGYTF.

This clonotype has ten or more counts. V and J are TRBV11-1 and TRBJ1-2, with TRBD1 identical over 7 bases. Germline CDR1 SGHAT, CDR2 FQDESV (reference sequence). The CDR3 spans 16 residues. Trimming removed 10 bases from V and 1 base from J; junction bases left unmatched: 15. CDR3: CANRPYQGGDNYGYTF. The CDR3 nucleotides read TGTGCCAACAGACCATACCAGGGGGGAGATAACTATGGCTACACCTTC.

The rearrangement joins TRBV12-3 or TRBV12-4 to TRBJ1-3; 7 nucleotides agree with TRBD1. With V trimmed by 9 bases and J by 0 bases, 14 bases remained unmatched. This CDR3 is 17 amino acids long. In DNA, the CDR3 is TGTGCCAGTCAGAATCACAGGGGACCTACCTCTGGAAACACCATATATTTT. Protein product: CASQNHRGPTSGNTIYF.

This chain joins TRBV11-2 and TRBJ2-7; unclear D gene. The CDR3 has 16 residues. Germline assignment: CDR1 SGHAT and CDR2 FQNNGV. Trimming removed 1 base at V and 3 bases at J, with 16 bases between. The chain's CDR3 is CASSLGGGRHHYEQYF. CDR3 coding DNA: TGTGCCAGCAGCTTAGGAGGTGGCAGACATCACTACGAGCAGTACTTC.

In its sample, this clonotype was seen many times. The V gene is TRBV11-2, the J gene TRBJ2-4, with 7 bases fitting TRBD2. The CDR3 length is 13 residues. CDR1 SGHAT and CDR2 FQNNGV come from the germline V gene. With V trimmed by 0 bases and J by 8 bases, 1 base remained unmatched. CDR3 sequence (DNA): TGTGCCAGCAGCTTAGAGGGGGGGGACATTCAGTACTTC. This translates into CASSLEGGDIQYF.

V gene TRBV7-9 combines with J gene TRBJ2-7; 10 bases agree with TRBD1. V dropped 5 bases and J dropped 6; count of bases not matched to a gene: 4. CDR3 length: 13 residues. Germline V gene sequence: CDR1 SEHNR, CDR2 FQNEAQ (reference sequence). CDR3 sequence (DNA): TGTGCCAGCAGCCCGGGACAGGGGTTCGAGCAGTACTTC. Translation gives CASSPGQGFEQYF.

This clonotype was observed at least ten times. The chain combines TRBV5-6 with TRBJ1-5, with 9 bases matching TRBD1. This CDR3 has 15 residues. The germline CDR1 and CDR2 sequences are SGHDT and YYEEEE. V gave up 2 bases and J gave up 4 bases; unmatched junction bases: 4. CDR3 sequence (DNA): TGTGCCAGCAGCTTTCGAGGGACAGGGAATCAGCCCCAGCATTTT. Amino acid sequence: CASSFRGTGNQPQHF.

This clonotype was counted many times. CDR3 nucleotides: TGTGCCAGTAGCATCACGACAGCCCCAGGCTATGGCTACACCTTC. As protein: CASSITTAPGYGYTF. V usage is TRBV19 and J usage is TRBJ1-2, with D perhaps matching TRBD1 (5 bases). Germline values: CDR1 LNHDA, CDR2 SQIVND (reference sequence). V dropped 6 bases and J dropped 4 bases, with 18 bases sitting between them. CDR3 length equals 15 residues.

The J gene is TRBJ2-5, the V gene TRBV7-2; TRBD2 matches 10 bases. CDR1 and CDR2 (germline): SGHTA, FQGNSA. The CDR3 runs to 15 residues. With V trimmed by 5 bases and J by 4 bases, 7 bases remained unmatched. The CDR3 reads CASSLSGRVGETQYF. CDR3 nucleotides: TGTGCCAGCAGCCTGAGCGGGAGGGTGGGAGAGACCCAGTACTTC.

This clonotype was counted at least ten times. The genes are TRBV5-1 and TRBJ1-2; D gene unclear. The CDR3 length is 13 residues. Per the germline V gene, CDR1 is SGHRS and CDR2 is YFSETQ. V dropped 0 bases and J dropped 8 bases, with 11 bases sitting between them. CDR3 in DNA: TGCGCCAGCAGCTTGGACGGCTTGGGGGGCTACACCTTC. Protein product: CASSLDGLGGYTF.

The V call is TRBV19, the J call TRBJ1-1; D ambiguous. V lost 1 base and J lost 4, with 16 bases in between. Germline CDR1 reads LNHDA; CDR2 reads SQIVND (reference sequence). The CDR3 runs 16 residues. The CDR3 bases are TGTGCCAGTAGTATAGTAACGGCCCTTGGGAGCACTGAAGCTTTCTTT. As protein: CASSIVTALGSTEAFF.

The V gene is TRBV30, the J gene TRBJ2-7; no firm D call. The germline gives CDR1 GTSNPN, CDR2 SVGIG (reference sequence). The CDR3 covers 11 residues. The V end lost 6 bases, the J end lost 6 bases, and 12 bases lay between the germline ends. CDR3 nucleotide sequence: TGTGCCTGCCGAAATGGCCCCGAGCAGTACTTC. Amino acid sequence: CACRNGPEQYF. Drawing the rest from reference TRBV30 and TRBJ2-7, the complete variable domain is SQTIHQWPATLVQPVGSPLSLECTVEGTSNPNLYWYRQAAGRGLQLLFYSVGIGQISSEVPQNLSASRPQDRQFILSSKKLLLSDSGFYLCACRNGPEQYFGPGTRLTVT.

This clonotype appeared many times. The rearrangement joins TRBV18 to TRBJ1-5; D unclear. Trimming cost V 1 base and J 7 bases, with 11 bases left between them. The germline gives CDR1 KGHSH, CDR2 LQKENI. This CDR3 is 14 amino acids long. The CDR3 DNA follows: TGTGCCAGCTCACCACTACAATCGGGGCAGCCCCAGCATTTT. Translated, it gives CASSPLQSGQPQHF.

Many counts were recorded for this clonotype. V gene TRBV6-5 combines with J gene TRBJ1-2, with a weak D call TRBD1 (5 bases). The CDR3 runs 13 residues. Germline V gives CDR1 MNHEY, CDR2 SVGAGI. Trimming removed 6 bases at V and 4 bases at J, with 12 bases between. The CDR3 loop is CASSLGPLYGYTF. The CDR3 DNA reads as TGTGCCAGCAGCCTGGGACCGCTCTATGGCTACACCTTC.

This clonotype showed up many times. The chain joins TRBV20-1 to TRBJ2-7; no reliable D call. With 3 bases removed from V and 2 bases from J, the gap between germline ends came to 5 bases. Germline CDR1 is DFQATT and CDR2 is SNEGSKA (reference sequence). The CDR3 spans 11 residues. CDR3 bases: TGCAGTGCTAGGTCCACCTACGAGCAGTACTTC. Its protein is CSARSTYEQYF.

There are many counts of this clonotype. The chain recombines TRBV5-1 with TRBJ1-1; possibly TRBD1 for D (5 bases). This CDR3 contains 14 residues. Germline CDR1 reads SGHRS; CDR2 reads YFSETQ. The V end lost 3 bases, the J end lost 5 bases, and 14 bases lay between the germline ends. The DNA for the CDR3 is TGCGCCAGCAGCTGGCAGGGTTCGGGGACTGAAGCTTTCTTT. It is translated as CASSWQGSGTEAFF.